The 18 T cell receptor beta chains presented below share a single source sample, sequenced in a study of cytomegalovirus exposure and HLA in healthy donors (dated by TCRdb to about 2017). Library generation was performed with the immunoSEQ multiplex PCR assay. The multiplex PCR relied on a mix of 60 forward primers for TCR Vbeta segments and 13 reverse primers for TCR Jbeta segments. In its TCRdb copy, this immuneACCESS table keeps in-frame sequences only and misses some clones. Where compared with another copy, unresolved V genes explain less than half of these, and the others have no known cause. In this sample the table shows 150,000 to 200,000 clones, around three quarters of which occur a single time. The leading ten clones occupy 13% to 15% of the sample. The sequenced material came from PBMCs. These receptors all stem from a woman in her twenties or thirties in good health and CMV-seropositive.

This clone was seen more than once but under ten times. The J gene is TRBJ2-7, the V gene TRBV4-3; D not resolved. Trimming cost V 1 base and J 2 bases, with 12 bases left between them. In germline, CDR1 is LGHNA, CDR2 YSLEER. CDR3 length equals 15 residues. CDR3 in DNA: TGCGCCAGCAGCCAAGTAGCAAGCGCTGCCTACGAGCAGTACTTC. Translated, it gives CASSQVASAAYEQYF.

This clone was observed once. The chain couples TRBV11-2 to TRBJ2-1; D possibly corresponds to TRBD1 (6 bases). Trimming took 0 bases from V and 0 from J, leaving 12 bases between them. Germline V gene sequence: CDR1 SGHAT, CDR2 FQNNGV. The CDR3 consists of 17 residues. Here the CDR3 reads CASSLEGGSPSYNEQFF. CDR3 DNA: TGTGCCAGCAGCTTAGAAGGGGGATCCCCCTCCTACAATGAGCAGTTCTTC. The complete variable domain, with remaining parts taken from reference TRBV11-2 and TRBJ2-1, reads EAGVAQSPRYKIIEKRQSVAFWCNPISGHATLYWYQQILGQGPKLLIQFQNNGVVDDSQLPKDRFSAERLKGVDSTLKIQPAKLEDSAVYLCASSLEGGSPSYNEQFFGPGTRLTVL.

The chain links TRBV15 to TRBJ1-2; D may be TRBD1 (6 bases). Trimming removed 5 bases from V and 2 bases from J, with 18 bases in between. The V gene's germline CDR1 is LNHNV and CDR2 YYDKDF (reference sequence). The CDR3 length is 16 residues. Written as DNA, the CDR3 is TGTGCCACCAGCGGGGGCCTGGCTAGTGCGAACTATGGCTACACCTTC. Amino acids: CATSGGLASANYGYTF.

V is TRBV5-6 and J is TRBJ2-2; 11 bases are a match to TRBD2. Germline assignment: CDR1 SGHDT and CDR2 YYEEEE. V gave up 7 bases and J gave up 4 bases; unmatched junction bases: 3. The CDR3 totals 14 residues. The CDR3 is CASLSGRATGELFF. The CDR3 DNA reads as TGTGCCAGCCTTAGCGGGAGGGCCACCGGGGAGCTGTTTTTT.

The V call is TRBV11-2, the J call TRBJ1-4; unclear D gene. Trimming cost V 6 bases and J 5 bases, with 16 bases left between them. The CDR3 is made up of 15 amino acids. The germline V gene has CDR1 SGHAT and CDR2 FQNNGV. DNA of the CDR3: TGTGCCAGCAGGTTATCCGGTGTCCAAAATGAAAAACTGTTTTTT. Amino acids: CASRLSGVQNEKLFF. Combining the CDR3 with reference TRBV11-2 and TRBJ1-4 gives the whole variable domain EAGVAQSPRYKIIEKRQSVAFWCNPISGHATLYWYQQILGQGPKLLIQFQNNGVVDDSQLPKDRFSAERLKGVDSTLKIQPAKLEDSAVYLCASRLSGVQNEKLFFGSGTQLSVL.

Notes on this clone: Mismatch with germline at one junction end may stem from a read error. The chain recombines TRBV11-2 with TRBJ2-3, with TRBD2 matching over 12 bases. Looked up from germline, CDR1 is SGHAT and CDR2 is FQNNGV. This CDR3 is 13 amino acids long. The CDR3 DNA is TGTGCCAGCAGCTTGATAAGACTAGCGGGAGTGAATTTT. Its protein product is CASSLIRLAGVNF.

DNA of the CDR3: TGTGCCAGCAGCTTTCTGGGACAGGAGAACACTGAAGCTTTCTTT. Its protein product is CASSFLGQENTEAFF. V gene TRBV7-6 combines with J gene TRBJ1-1, with 8 bases that match TRBD1. Germline CDR1 is SGHVS and CDR2 is FNYEAQ. The CDR3 is 15 residues long. J lost 1 base, V lost 3 bases, and 4 bases had no gene match.

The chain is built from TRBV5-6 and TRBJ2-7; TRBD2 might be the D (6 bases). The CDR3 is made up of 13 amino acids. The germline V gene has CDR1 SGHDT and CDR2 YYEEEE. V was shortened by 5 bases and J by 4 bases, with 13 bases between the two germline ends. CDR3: CASREGSAYEQYF. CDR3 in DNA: TGTGCCAGCAGGGAGGGATCCGCATACGAGCAGTACTTC.

The CDR3 loop reads CASSLVLASQDTQYF. CDR3 sequence (DNA): TGCGCCAGCAGCTTGGTGCTCGCGAGTCAAGATACGCAGTATTTT. The V and J genes are TRBV5-1 and TRBJ2-3; D gene uncertain. The germline gives CDR1 SGHRS, CDR2 YFSETQ. The CDR3 loop spans 15 amino acids. V was shortened by 0 bases and J by 5 bases, with 13 bases between the two germline ends.

CDR3 DNA sequence: TGTGCCAGCTTGGGGGGACGGACGGGAGATACGCAGTATTTT. Encoded protein: CASLGGRTGDTQYF. The V gene is TRBV6-1, the J gene TRBJ2-3, with D tentatively TRBD2 (6 bases). The CDR3 contains 14 residues. The V end was cut by 8 bases, the J end by 5 bases, with 17 bases between. The V gene's germline CDR1 is MNHNS and CDR2 SASEGT.

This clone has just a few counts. The CDR3 DNA sequence: TGTGCCAGCAGTCCACGGACAGGGCGAACCGGGGAGCTGTTTTTT. Amino acid sequence: CASSPRTGRTGELFF. The rearrangement uses TRBV6-1 and TRBJ2-2; 8 bases line up with TRBD1. The V gene's germline CDR1 is MNHNS and CDR2 SASEGT. The length of the CDR3 is 15 residues. Trimming cost V 5 bases and J 5 bases; bases outside gene matches: 7.

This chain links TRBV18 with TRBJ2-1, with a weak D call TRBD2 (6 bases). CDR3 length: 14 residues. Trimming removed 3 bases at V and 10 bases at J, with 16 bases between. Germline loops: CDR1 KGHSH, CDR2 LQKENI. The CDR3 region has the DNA TGTGCCAGCTCACCGCGGGGACTCCAAGACGAGCAGTTCTTC. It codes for CASSPRGLQDEQFF.

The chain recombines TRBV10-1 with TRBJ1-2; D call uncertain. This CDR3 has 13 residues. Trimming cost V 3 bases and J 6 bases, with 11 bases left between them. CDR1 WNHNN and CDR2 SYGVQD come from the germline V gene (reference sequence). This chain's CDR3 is CASSETGFHGYTF. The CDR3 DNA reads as TGCGCCAGCAGTGAAACCGGGTTTCATGGCTACACCTTC.

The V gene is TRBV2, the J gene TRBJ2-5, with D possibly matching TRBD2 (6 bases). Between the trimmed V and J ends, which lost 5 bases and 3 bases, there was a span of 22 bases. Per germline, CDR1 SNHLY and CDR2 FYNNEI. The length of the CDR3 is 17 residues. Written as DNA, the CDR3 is TGTGCCAGCAGTACTCCTATCAGGAGGGATTTAAAAGAGACCCAGTACTTC. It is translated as CASSTPIRRDLKETQYF.

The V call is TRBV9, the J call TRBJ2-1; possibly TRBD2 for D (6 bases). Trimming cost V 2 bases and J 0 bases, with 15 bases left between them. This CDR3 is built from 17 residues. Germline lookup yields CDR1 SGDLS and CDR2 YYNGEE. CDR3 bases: TGTGCCAGCAGCGTGGGGGACTTTTGGAGCTCCTACAATGAGCAGTTCTTC. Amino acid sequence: CASSVGDFWSSYNEQFF. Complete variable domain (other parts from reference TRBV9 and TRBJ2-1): DSGVTQTPKHLITATGQRVTLRCSPRSGDLSVYWYQQSLDQGLQFLIQYYNGEERAKGNILERFSAQQFPDLHSELNLSSLELGDSALYFCASSVGDFWSSYNEQFFGPGTRLTVL.

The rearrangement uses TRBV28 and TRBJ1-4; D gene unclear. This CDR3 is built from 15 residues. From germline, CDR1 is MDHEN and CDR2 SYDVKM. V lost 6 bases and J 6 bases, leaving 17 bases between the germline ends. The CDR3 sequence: CASSRLGGEDEKLFF. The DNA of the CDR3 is TGTGCCAGCAGCCGCTTGGGAGGTGAGGATGAAAAACTGTTTTTT.

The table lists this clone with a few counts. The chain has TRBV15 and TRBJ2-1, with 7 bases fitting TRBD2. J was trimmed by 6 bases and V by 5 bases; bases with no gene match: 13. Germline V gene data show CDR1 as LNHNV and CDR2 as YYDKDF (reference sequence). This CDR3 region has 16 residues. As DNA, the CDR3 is TGTGCCACCAGCGGGAGGGGTAGTTGGAATCTCAATGAGCAGTTCTTC. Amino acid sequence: CATSGRGSWNLNEQFF.

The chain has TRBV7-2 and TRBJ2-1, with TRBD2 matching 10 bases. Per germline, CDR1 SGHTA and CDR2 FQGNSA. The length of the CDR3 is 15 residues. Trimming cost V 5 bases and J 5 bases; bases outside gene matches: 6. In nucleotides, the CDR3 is TGTGCCAGCAGCACGAGCGGGAGGGCCGACAATGAGCAGTTCTTC. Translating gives CASSTSGRADNEQFF.